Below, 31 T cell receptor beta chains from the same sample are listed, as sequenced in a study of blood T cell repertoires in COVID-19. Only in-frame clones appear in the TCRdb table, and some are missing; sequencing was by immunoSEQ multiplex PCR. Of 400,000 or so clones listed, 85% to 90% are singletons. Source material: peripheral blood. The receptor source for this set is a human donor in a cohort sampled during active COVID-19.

Here the CDR3 reads CAWSVLDSSTGELFF. The CDR3 region has the DNA TGTGCCTGGAGTGTACTCGATAGCAGCACCGGGGAGCTGTTTTTT. The chain uses TRBV30 and TRBJ2-2; D not certain. With 0 bases removed from V and 4 bases from J, the gap between germline ends came to 12 bases. The germline CDR1 and CDR2 sequences are GTSNPN and SVGIG (reference sequence). This CDR3 comprises 15 residues.

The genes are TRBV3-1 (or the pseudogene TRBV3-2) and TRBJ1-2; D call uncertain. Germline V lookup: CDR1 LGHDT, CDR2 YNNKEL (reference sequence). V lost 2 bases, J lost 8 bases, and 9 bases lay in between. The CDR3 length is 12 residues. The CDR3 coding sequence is TGTGCCAGCAGCCAATTTGAGGTGGGCTACACCTTC. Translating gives CASSQFEVGYTF.

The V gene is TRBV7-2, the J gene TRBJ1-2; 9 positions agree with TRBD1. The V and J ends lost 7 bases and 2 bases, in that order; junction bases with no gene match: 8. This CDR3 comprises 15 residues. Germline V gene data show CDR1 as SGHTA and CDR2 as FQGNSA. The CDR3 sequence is CASNLRQGVNYGYTF. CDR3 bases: TGTGCCAGCAACCTCAGACAGGGGGTCAACTATGGCTACACCTTC. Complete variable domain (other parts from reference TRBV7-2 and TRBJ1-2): GAGVSQSPSNKVTEKGKDVELRCDPISGHTALYWYRQSLGQGLEFLIYFQGNSAPDKSGLPSDRFSAERTGGSVSTLTIQRTQQEDSAVYLCASNLRQGVNYGYTFGSGTRLTVV.

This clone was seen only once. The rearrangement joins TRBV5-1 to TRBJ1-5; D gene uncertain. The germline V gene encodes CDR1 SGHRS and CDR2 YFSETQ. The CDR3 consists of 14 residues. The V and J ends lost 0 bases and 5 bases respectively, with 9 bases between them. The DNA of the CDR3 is TGCGCCAGCAGCTTGGGGGGAGGTGATCAGCCCCAGCATTTT. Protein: CASSLGGGDQPQHF.

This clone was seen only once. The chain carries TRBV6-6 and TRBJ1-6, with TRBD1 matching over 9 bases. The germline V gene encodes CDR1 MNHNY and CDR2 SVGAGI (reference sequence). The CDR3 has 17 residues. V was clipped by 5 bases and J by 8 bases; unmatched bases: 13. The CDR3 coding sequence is TGTGCCAGCAGTCACGGACAGGGGTTAGGGGAATATTCACCCCTCCACTTT. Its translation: CASSHGQGLGEYSPLHF.

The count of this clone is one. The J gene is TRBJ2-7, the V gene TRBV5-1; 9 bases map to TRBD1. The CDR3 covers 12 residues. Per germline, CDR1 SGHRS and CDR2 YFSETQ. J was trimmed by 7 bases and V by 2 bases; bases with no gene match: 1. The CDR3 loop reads CASSLGTGEQYF. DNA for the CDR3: TGCGCCAGCAGCTTAGGGACAGGGGAGCAGTACTTC.

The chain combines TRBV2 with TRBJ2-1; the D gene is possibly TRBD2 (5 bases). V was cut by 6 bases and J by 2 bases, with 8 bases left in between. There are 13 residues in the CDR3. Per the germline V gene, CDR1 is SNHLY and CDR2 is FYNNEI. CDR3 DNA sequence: TGTGCCAGCAGGGACTCGGCCTACAATGAGCAGTTCTTC. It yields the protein CASRDSAYNEQFF.

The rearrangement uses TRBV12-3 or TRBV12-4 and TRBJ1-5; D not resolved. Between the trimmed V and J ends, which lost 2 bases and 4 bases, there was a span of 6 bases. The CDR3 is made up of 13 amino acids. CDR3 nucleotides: TGTGCCAGCAGTTTAAATGAGAATCAGCCCCAGCATTTT. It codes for CASSLNENQPQHF.

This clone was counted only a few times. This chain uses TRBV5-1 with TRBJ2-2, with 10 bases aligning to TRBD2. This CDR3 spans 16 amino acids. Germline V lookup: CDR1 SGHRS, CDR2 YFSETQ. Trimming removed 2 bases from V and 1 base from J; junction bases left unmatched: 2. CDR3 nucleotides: TGCGCCAGCAGCTTAACTAGCGGGGTGAACACCGGGGAGCTGTTTTTT. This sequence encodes CASSLTSGVNTGELFF.

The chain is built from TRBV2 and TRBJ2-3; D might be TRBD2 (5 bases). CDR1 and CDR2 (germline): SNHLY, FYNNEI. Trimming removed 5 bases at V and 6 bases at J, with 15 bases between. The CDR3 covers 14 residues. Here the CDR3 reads CASSLWARGDTQYF. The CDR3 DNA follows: TGTGCCAGCAGTCTGTGGGCCCGAGGGGATACGCAGTATTTT.

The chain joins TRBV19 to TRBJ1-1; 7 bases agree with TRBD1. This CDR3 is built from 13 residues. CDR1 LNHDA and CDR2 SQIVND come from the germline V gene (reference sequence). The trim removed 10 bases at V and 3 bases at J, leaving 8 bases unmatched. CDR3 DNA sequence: TGTGCCACCAGTCGGGACAGATACACTGAAGCTTTCTTT. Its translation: CATSRDRYTEAFF.

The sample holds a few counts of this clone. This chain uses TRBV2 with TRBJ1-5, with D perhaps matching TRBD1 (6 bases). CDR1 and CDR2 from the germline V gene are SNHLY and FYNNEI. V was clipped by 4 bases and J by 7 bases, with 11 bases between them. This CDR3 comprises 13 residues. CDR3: CASSGGGRQPQHF. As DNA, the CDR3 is TGTGCCAGCAGTGGCGGGGGCCGGCAGCCCCAGCATTTT.

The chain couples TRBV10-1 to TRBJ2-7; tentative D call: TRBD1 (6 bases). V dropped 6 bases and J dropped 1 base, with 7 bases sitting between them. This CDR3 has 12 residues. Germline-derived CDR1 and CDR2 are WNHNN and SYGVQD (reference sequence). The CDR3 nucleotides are TGCGCCAGCAGCACAGGGTCCTACGAGCAGTACTTC. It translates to CASSTGSYEQYF.

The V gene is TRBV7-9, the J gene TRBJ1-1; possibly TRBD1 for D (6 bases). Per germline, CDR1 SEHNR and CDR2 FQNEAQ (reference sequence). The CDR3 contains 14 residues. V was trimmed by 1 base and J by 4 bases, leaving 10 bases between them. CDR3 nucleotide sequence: TGTGCCAGCAGCTTAGGACAGGCCCTCACTGAAGCTTTCTTT. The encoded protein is CASSLGQALTEAFF.

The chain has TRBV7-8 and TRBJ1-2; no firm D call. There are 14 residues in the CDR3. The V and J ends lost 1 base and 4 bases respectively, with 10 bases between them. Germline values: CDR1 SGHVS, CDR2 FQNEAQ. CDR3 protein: CASSLVLAGYGYTF. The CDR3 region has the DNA TGTGCCAGCAGCTTAGTGTTGGCAGGCTATGGCTACACCTTC.

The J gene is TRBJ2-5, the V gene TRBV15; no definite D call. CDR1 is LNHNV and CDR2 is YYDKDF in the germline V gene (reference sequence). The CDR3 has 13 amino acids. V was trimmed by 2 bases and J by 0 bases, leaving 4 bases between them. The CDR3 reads CATSRQNQETQYF. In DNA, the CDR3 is TGTGCCACCAGCAGACAAAACCAAGAGACCCAGTACTTC.

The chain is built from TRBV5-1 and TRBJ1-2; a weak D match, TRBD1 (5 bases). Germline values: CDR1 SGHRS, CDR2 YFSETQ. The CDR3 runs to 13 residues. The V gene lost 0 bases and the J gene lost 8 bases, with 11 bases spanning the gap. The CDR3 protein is CASSLDWGDGYTF. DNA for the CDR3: TGCGCCAGCAGCTTGGATTGGGGGGACGGCTACACCTTC.

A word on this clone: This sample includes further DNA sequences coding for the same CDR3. The CDR3, as DNA: TGTGCCAGCAGCGTAGCGGGGACACGGGCAGATACGCAGTATTTT. Amino acids: CASSVAGTRADTQYF. The J gene is TRBJ2-3, the V gene TRBV9, with a tentative D call TRBD1 (6 bases). CDR3 length: 15 residues. V was shortened by 0 bases and J by 4 bases, with 12 bases between the two germline ends. Germline V gene lookup returns CDR1 SGDLS and CDR2 YYNGEE. Full variable domain (rest looked up from reference TRBV9 and TRBJ2-3): DSGVTQTPKHLITATGQRVTLRCSPRSGDLSVYWYQQSLDQGLQFLIQYYNGEERAKGNILERFSAQQFPDLHSELNLSSLELGDSALYFCASSVAGTRADTQYFGPGTRLTVL.

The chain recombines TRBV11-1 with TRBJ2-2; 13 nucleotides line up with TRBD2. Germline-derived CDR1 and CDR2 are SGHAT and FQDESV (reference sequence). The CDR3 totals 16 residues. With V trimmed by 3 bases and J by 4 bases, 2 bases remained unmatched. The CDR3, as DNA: TGTGCCAGCAGCTTGACTAGCGGGGGGATCACCGGGGAGCTGTTTTTT. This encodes CASSLTSGGITGELFF.

The DNA of the CDR3 is TGTGCTACCCGTTCGAGGGGGATTAACACTGAAGCTTTCTTT. Encoded protein: CATRSRGINTEAFF. The chain uses TRBV28 and TRBJ1-1; weak D call: TRBD1 (6 bases). In germline, CDR1 is MDHEN, CDR2 SYDVKM. The CDR3 has 14 amino acids. Full variable domain (outside the CDR3, taken from reference TRBV28 and TRBJ1-1): DVKVTQSSRYLVKRTGEKVFLECVQDMDHENMFWYRQDPGLGLRLIYFSYDVKMKEKGDIPEGYSVSREKKERFSLILESASTNQTSMYLCATRSRGINTEAFFGQGTRLTVV.

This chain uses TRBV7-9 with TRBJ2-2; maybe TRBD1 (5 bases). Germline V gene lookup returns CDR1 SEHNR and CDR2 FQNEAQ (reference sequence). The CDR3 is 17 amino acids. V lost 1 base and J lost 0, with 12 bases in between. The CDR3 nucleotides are TGTGCCAGCAGCTTAGGTCAGCAGGGTGCGAACACCGGGGAGCTGTTTTTT. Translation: CASSLGQQGANTGELFF.

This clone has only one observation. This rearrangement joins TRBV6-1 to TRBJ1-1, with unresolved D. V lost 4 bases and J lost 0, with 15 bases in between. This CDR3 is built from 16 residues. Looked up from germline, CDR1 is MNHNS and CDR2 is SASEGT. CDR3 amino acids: CASSVLGFSMNTEAFF. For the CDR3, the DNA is TGTGCCAGCAGTGTTCTTGGGTTTAGCATGAACACTGAAGCTTTCTTT.

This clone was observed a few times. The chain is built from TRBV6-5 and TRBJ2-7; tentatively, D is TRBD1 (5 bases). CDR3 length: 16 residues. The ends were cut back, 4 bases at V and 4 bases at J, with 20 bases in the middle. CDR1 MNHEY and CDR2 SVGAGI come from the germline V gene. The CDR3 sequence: CASSSPILGQGYEQYF. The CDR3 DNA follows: TGTGCCAGCAGTTCCCCCATTTTAGGGCAGGGTTACGAGCAGTACTTC.

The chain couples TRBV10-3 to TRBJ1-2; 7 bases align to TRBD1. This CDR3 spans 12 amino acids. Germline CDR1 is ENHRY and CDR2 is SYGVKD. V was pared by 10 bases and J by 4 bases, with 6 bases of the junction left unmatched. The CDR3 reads CATEGQSYGYTF. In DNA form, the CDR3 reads TGTGCCACCGAGGGACAGTCCTATGGCTACACCTTC.

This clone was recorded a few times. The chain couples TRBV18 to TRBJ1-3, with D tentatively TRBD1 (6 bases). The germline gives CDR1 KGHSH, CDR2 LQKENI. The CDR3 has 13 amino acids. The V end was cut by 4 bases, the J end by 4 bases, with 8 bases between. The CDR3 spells CASSQGEGNTIYF. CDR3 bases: TGTGCCAGCTCACAGGGGGAAGGAAACACCATATATTTT.

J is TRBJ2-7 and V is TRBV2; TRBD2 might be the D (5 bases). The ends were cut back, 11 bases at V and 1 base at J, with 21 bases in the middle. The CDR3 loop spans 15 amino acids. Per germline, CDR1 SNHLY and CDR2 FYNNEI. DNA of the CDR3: TGTGCCGGTCTCGAAACCCGCAGCGGTTCCTACGAGCAGTACTTC. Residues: CAGLETRSGSYEQYF.

The CDR3 coding sequence is TGTGCCAGCAAGAACCTTGCAGGGGCGACTGAAGCTTTCTTT. Encoded protein: CASKNLAGATEAFF. V usage is TRBV6-5 and J usage is TRBJ1-1; a weak D match, TRBD1 (6 bases). CDR1 and CDR2 (germline): MNHEY, SVGAGI. The CDR3 extends over 14 amino acids. V was pared by 7 bases and J by 5 bases, with 17 bases between.

CDR3 region: CASSVGGYGYTF. In nucleotides, the CDR3 is TGTGCCAGCAGCGTAGGAGGCTATGGCTACACCTTC. The genes are TRBV9 and TRBJ1-2, with D uncertain. Germline CDR1 SGDLS, CDR2 YYNGEE. V lost 0 bases, J lost 4 bases, and 4 bases lay in between. CDR3 length: 12 amino acids.

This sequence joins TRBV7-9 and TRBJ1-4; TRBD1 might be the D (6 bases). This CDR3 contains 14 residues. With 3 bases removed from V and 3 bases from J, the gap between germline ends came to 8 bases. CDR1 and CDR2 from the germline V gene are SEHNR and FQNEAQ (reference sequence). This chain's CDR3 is CASSFRGANEKLFF. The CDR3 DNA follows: TGTGCCAGCAGCTTCAGGGGAGCTAATGAAAAACTGTTTTTT.

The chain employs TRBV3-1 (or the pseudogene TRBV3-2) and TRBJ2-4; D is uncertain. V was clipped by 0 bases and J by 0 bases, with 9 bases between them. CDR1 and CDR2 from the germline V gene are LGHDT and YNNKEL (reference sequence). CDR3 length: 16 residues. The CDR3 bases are TGTGCCAGCAGCCAAGACCCTCGACTAGCCAAAAACATTCAGTACTTC. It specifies CASSQDPRLAKNIQYF.

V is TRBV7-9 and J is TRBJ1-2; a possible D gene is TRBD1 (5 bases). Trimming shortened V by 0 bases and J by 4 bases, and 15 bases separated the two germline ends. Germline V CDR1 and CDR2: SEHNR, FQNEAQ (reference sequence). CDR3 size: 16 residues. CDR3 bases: TGTGCCAGCAGCTTAGCCTCAGCCAGGGAGGGCTATGGCTACACCTTC. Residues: CASSLASAREGYGYTF. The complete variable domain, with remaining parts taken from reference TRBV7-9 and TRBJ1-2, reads DTGVSQNPRHKITKRGQNVTFRCDPISEHNRLYWYRQTLGQGPEFLTYFQNEAQLEKSRLLSDRFSAERPKGSFSTLEIQRTEQGDSAMYLCASSLASAREGYGYTFGSGTRLTVV.